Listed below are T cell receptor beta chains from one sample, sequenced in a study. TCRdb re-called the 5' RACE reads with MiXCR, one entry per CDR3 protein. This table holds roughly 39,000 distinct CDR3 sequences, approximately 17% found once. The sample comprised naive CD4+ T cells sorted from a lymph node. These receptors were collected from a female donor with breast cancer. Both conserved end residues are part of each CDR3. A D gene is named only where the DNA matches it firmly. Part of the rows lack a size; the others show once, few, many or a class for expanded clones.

CDR3 protein: CASQQGGGNTIYF
CDR3 DNA: TGTGCCAGCCAACAGGGGGGCGGAAACACCATATATTTT
D gene: TRBD1
J gene: TRBJ1-3
clone size: .
V gene: TRBV9

CDR3 protein: CSASSTFDTQYF
CDR3 DNA: TGCAGTGCTAGTAGTACGTTCGATACGCAGTATTTT
D gene: .
J gene: TRBJ2-3
clone size: many
V gene: TRBV20-1

CDR3 protein: CATTRQGRGDNEQFF
CDR3 DNA: TGTGCCACGACCCGACAGGGGAGGGGGGACAATGAGCAGTTCTTC
D gene: .
J gene: TRBJ2-1
clone size: .
V gene: TRBV24-1

CDR3 protein: CSSSLESSFASGELFF
CDR3 DNA: TGCTCCAGCAGCTTGGAATCTAGCTTCGCCTCCGGGGAGCTGTTTTTT
D gene: .
J gene: TRBJ2-2
clone size: .
V gene: TRBV5-1

CDR3 protein: CASSYSGPYEQYF
CDR3 DNA: TGTGCCAGCAGTTACTCGGGACCCTACGAGCAGTACTTC
D gene: .
J gene: TRBJ2-7
clone size: many
V gene: TRBV6-5

CDR3 protein: CASSLDPTGTYNEQFF
CDR3 DNA: TGCGCCAGCAGCTTGGACCCCACCGGAACCTACAATGAGCAGTTCTTC
D gene: .
J gene: TRBJ2-1
clone size: .
V gene: TRBV5-1

CDR3 protein: CASSFQQGNGYTF
CDR3 DNA: TGTGCCAGCAGCTTCCAACAGGGAAATGGCTACACCTTC
D gene: .
J gene: TRBJ1-2
clone size: .
V gene: TRBV7-9

CDR3 protein: CASRSEGPEAFF
CDR3 DNA: TGCGCCAGCCGCTCCGAGGGGCCGGAAGCTTTCTTT
D gene: .
J gene: TRBJ1-1
clone size: few
V gene: TRBV5-1

CDR3 protein: CASSPVMGGNHPQHF
CDR3 DNA: TGTGCCAGCAGTCCCGTTATGGGAGGCAATCATCCCCAGCATTTT
D gene: .
J gene: TRBJ1-5
clone size: .
V gene: TRBV7-2

CDR3 protein: CASSLAGTGNEKLFF
CDR3 DNA: TGCGCCAGCAGCTTGGCCGGGACAGGGAATGAAAAACTGTTTTTT
D gene: TRBD1
J gene: TRBJ1-4
clone size: many
V gene: TRBV5-1

CDR3 protein: CASSFRLAGVGMHTDTQYF
CDR3 DNA: TGTGCCAGCAGCTTCCGACTAGCGGGAGTCGGGATGCACACAGATACGCAGTATTTT
D gene: TRBD2
J gene: TRBJ2-3
clone size: .
V gene: TRBV7-2

CDR3 protein: CASSLGASGNDEQFF
CDR3 DNA: TGTGCCAGCAGCTTAGGGGCTAGCGGGAACGATGAGCAGTTCTTC
D gene: TRBD2
J gene: TRBJ2-1
clone size: many
V gene: TRBV7-2

CDR3 protein: CASSEGDRGLGYTF
CDR3 DNA: TGTGCCAGCAGCGAGGGGGACAGGGGCTTAGGCTACACCTTC
D gene: TRBD1
J gene: TRBJ1-2
clone size: few
V gene: TRBV9

CDR3 protein: CASSFAGALTEAFF
CDR3 DNA: TGTGCCAGCAGCTTCGCGGGGGCCCTTACTGAAGCTTTCTTT
D gene: .
J gene: TRBJ1-1
clone size: few
V gene: TRBV11-2

CDR3 protein: CASSYTFF
CDR3 DNA: TGTGCCAGCAGTTACACTTTCTTC
D gene: .
J gene: TRBJ2-1
clone size: .
V gene: TRBV6-5

CDR3 protein: CSAWANTEAFF
CDR3 DNA: TGCAGTGCATGGGCGAACACTGAAGCTTTCTTT
D gene: .
J gene: TRBJ1-1
clone size: medium-sized
V gene: TRBV20-1

CDR3 protein: CAWSVDRAGEQYF
CDR3 DNA: TGTGCCTGGAGTGTGGACAGGGCGGGGGAGCAGTACTTC
D gene: TRBD1
J gene: TRBJ2-7
clone size: few
V gene: TRBV30

CDR3 protein: CASSEQSTTDTQYF
CDR3 DNA: TGTGCCAGCAGCGAACAAAGCACTACAGATACGCAGTATTTT
D gene: .
J gene: TRBJ2-3
clone size: .
V gene: TRBV7-2

CDR3 protein: CASSPGTSIQFF
CDR3 DNA: TGTGCCAGCAGCCCCGGAACTAGTATTCAGTTCTTC
D gene: .
J gene: TRBJ2-1
clone size: few
V gene: TRBV7-2

CDR3 protein: CASSLDKNTEAFF
CDR3 DNA: TGTGCCAGCAGCTTGGACAAGAACACTGAAGCTTTCTTT
D gene: .
J gene: TRBJ1-1
clone size: many
V gene: TRBV7-6

CDR3 protein: CASSSLGDSPLHF
CDR3 DNA: TGTGCCAGCAGTTCATTAGGCGATTCACCCCTCCACTTT
D gene: .
J gene: TRBJ1-6
clone size: .
V gene: TRBV11-2

CDR3 protein: CASSYPGKETQYF
CDR3 DNA: TGTGCCAGCAGTTACCCAGGGAAAGAGACCCAGTACTTC
D gene: .
J gene: TRBJ2-5
clone size: .
V gene: TRBV6-5

CDR3 protein: CASSLSINEQFF
CDR3 DNA: TGCGCCAGCAGCTTGTCCATAAATGAGCAGTTCTTC
D gene: .
J gene: TRBJ2-1
clone size: many
V gene: TRBV5-1

CDR3 protein: CASSIAPGPLNYEQYF
CDR3 DNA: TGTGCCAGCAGCATAGCTCCAGGGCCCCTCAACTACGAGCAGTACTTC
D gene: .
J gene: TRBJ2-7
clone size: .
V gene: TRBV9

CDR3 protein: CASGAGDTDTQYF
CDR3 DNA: TGTGCCAGCGGGGCAGGGGACACAGATACGCAGTATTTT
D gene: .
J gene: TRBJ2-3
clone size: .
V gene: TRBV6-5

CDR3 protein: CASSLTRDRGRTEAFF
CDR3 DNA: TGTGCCAGCAGCTTAACCCGGGACAGGGGACGCACTGAAGCTTTCTTT
D gene: TRBD1
J gene: TRBJ1-1
clone size: few
V gene: TRBV7-2

CDR3 protein: CASRIEPSNTEAFF
CDR3 DNA: TGTGCCAGCAGAATTGAACCATCGAACACTGAAGCTTTCTTT
D gene: .
J gene: TRBJ1-1
clone size: few
V gene: TRBV5-5

CDR3 protein: CASSLYTDTKYF
CDR3 DNA: TGTGCCAGCAGCTTGTACACAGATACGAAGTATTTT
D gene: .
J gene: TRBJ2-3
clone size: .
V gene: TRBV7-2

CDR3 protein: CASSEEPVTEQFF
CDR3 DNA: TGTGCTAGCAGCGAGGAACCGGTAACTGAGCAGTTCTTC
D gene: .
J gene: TRBJ2-1
clone size: .
V gene: TRBV7-7

CDR3 protein: CASRYREGQPQHF
CDR3 DNA: TGCGCCAGCAGGTATAGGGAAGGTCAGCCCCAGCATTTT
D gene: .
J gene: TRBJ1-5
clone size: few
V gene: TRBV5-1

CDR3 protein: CASSQGTGITDTQYF
CDR3 DNA: TGTGCCAGCAGCCAAGGGACGGGAATCACAGATACGCAGTATTTT
D gene: .
J gene: TRBJ2-3
clone size: .
V gene: TRBV11-3

CDR3 protein: CASSNSNTQYF
CDR3 DNA: TGTGCCAGCAGTAACTCAAATACGCAGTATTTT
D gene: .
J gene: TRBJ2-3
clone size: medium-sized
V gene: TRBV6-5

CDR3 protein: CASSYPFTDTQYF
CDR3 DNA: TGTGCCAGCAGCTATCCATTCACAGATACGCAGTATTTT
D gene: .
J gene: TRBJ2-3
clone size: many
V gene: TRBV7-2

CDR3 protein: CSALGQQNTEAFF
CDR3 DNA: TGCAGTGCGCTGGGACAGCAGAACACTGAAGCTTTCTTT
D gene: TRBD1
J gene: TRBJ1-1
clone size: few
V gene: TRBV20-1

CDR3 protein: CASSVDSGLAGDEQYF
CDR3 DNA: TGTGCCAGCAGCGTCGATTCAGGACTAGCGGGAGACGAGCAGTACTTC
D gene: TRBD2
J gene: TRBJ2-7
clone size: .
V gene: TRBV9

CDR3 protein: CSARVAGEGKNIQYF
CDR3 DNA: TGCAGTGCTCGCGTAGCGGGAGAGGGCAAAAACATTCAGTACTTC
D gene: TRBD2
J gene: TRBJ2-4
clone size: many
V gene: TRBV20-1

CDR3 protein: CASSRGGQLYEQYF
CDR3 DNA: TGTGCCAGCAGCAGGGGAGGACAGCTCTACGAGCAGTACTTC
D gene: .
J gene: TRBJ2-7
clone size: .
V gene: TRBV5-6

CDR3 protein: CSARDAPKVTNYGYTF
CDR3 DNA: TGCAGTGCTAGAGATGCCCCTAAGGTTACTAACTATGGCTACACCTTC
D gene: .
J gene: TRBJ1-2
clone size: few
V gene: TRBV20-1

CDR3 protein: CASSSPTLGNEQFF
CDR3 DNA: TGCGCCAGCAGCTCCCCGACCCTCGGGAATGAGCAGTTCTTC
D gene: .
J gene: TRBJ2-1
clone size: many
V gene: TRBV5-1

CDR3 protein: CASSEAAPYGYTF
CDR3 DNA: TGTGCCAGCAGTGAGGCAGCTCCATATGGCTACACCTTC
D gene: .
J gene: TRBJ1-2
clone size: .
V gene: TRBV2

CDR3 protein: CASSFLEGTEAFF
CDR3 DNA: TGTGCCAGCAGCTTTTTGGAGGGCACTGAAGCTTTCTTT
D gene: .
J gene: TRBJ1-1
clone size: .
V gene: TRBV7-8

CDR3 protein: CASSGTFTGELFF
CDR3 DNA: TGTGCCAGCAGCGGGACTTTCACCGGGGAGCTGTTTTTT
D gene: .
J gene: TRBJ2-2
clone size: many
V gene: TRBV9

CDR3 protein: CASRRDSSPLHF
CDR3 DNA: TGTGCCAGCAGGCGGGACAGTTCACCCCTCCACTTT
D gene: TRBD1
J gene: TRBJ1-6
clone size: many
V gene: TRBV6-5

CDR3 protein: CASTLSDSSAPDTQYF
CDR3 DNA: TGCGCCAGCACCCTATCCGACTCTTCTGCACCAGATACGCAGTATTTT
D gene: .
J gene: TRBJ2-3
clone size: .
V gene: TRBV5-1

CDR3 protein: CSVGGDSYEQYF
CDR3 DNA: TGCAGCGTTGGTGGAGATTCCTACGAGCAGTACTTC
D gene: .
J gene: TRBJ2-7
clone size: many
V gene: TRBV29-1

CDR3 protein: CSLVPGMNTEAFF
CDR3 DNA: TGCAGCCTAGTCCCGGGGATGAACACTGAAGCTTTCTTT
D gene: .
J gene: TRBJ1-1
clone size: .
V gene: TRBV29-1